These 17 T cell receptor beta chains originate from one sample sequenced in a study of tumor-infiltrating lymphocytes in primary liver carcinoma. The tissue used was unsorted bulk material of about 19-30 mg. RNA and DNA were co-extracted from it with the AllPrep DNA/RNA mini kit. Making TCR beta cDNA involved around 520 ng total RNA and a constant-region primer. Slightly modified ARM-PCR served as the procedure for the TCR beta libraries. These libraries came from three rounds of nested multiplex PCR. Both of the initial two PCR rounds ran for approximately 11 cycles and employed TRBV1-TRBV30 forward primers alongside a C-beta reverse primer. TCRdb reanalysed the multiplex PCR reads using MiXCR and keeps one entry per CDR3 protein. Here the sample spans 150,000 to 200,000 distinct CDR3 sequences, around four fifths being singletons. The sequenced material came from tumor tissue from primary liver carcinoma. The origin of the receptors is a man between 35 and 55 years old with primary liver carcinoma and hepatitis B virus infection.

Comments on this clonotype: At one end, the junction sequence differs from germline, possibly due to a read error. This chain uses TRBV6-1 with TRBJ2-1; TRBD2 agrees at 9 bases. The germline V gene has CDR1 MNHNS and CDR2 SASEGT. The CDR3 covers 15 residues. CDR3 nucleotide sequence: TGTGCCAGTAGTGAAGAAGCGGGAGGACACAATGAGCAGTTTTTC. Protein product: CASSEEAGGHNEQFF.

This chain joins TRBV29-1 and TRBJ2-5; D is undetermined. Per germline, CDR1 SQVTM and CDR2 ANQGSEA. The CDR3 sequence is 12 residues long. V lost 7 bases and J lost 2, with 11 bases in between. The CDR3 loop reads CSAVSLQETQYF. The DNA for the CDR3 is TGCAGCGCCGTGAGTTTGCAAGAGACCCAGTACTTC. Combining the CDR3 with reference TRBV29-1 and TRBJ2-5 gives the whole variable domain SAVISQKPSRDICQRGTSLTIQCQVDSQVTMMFWYRQQPGQSLTLIATANQGSEATYESGFVIDKFPISRPNLTFSTLTVSNMSPEDSSIYLCSAVSLQETQYFGPGTRLLVL.

Comments on this clonotype: This CDR3 is missing its conserved last phenylalanine or tryptophan, likely due to a read error. This chain links TRBV11-1 with TRBJ2-1; D is perhaps TRBD2 (5 bases). Trimming pared 5 bases from V and 3 bases from J, leaving 17 bases between. Per the germline V gene, CDR1 is SGHAT and CDR2 is FQDESV (reference sequence). The CDR3 consists of 16 residues. DNA for the CDR3: TGTGCCAGCAGCCCAAGTAGTAGCGAGATCTACAATGAGCAGTTCATC. This gives the protein CASSPSSSEIYNEQFI.

Points on this clonotype: Relative to the germline gene, one junction end is altered; a read error may explain this. The chain employs TRBV19 and TRBJ2-3, with D unresolved. The germline V gene has CDR1 LNHDA and CDR2 SQIVND (reference sequence). This CDR3 is built from 11 residues. In DNA, the CDR3 is TGTACCAGTAGTCGATGGGATACGCAGTATTTT. As protein: CTSSRWDTQYF.

Comment on this clonotype: An end of the junction does not agree with germline; a read error may underlie this. The chain links TRBV6-5 to TRBJ2-7; D gene uncertain. The CDR3 totals 11 residues. The germline gives CDR1 MNHEY, CDR2 SVGAGI. The CDR3 sequence: CANSSGHEQYF. The CDR3 DNA reads TGTGCCAACAGTTCGGGTCACGAGCAGTACTTC.

About this clonotype: One end of the junction varies from germline; a read error may be responsible. V and J are TRBV7-3 and TRBJ2-3; possibly TRBD1 or TRBD2 for D (5 bases each). Germline V gene data show CDR1 as SGHTA and CDR2 as FQGTGA. The CDR3 is made up of 15 amino acids. The CDR3 coding sequence is TGCGCCAGCAGCCTCGGGGCTTTTAGCACATATACGCAGTATTTT. Protein product: CASSLGAFSTYTQYF.

Note on this clonotype: A junction boundary mismatches the germline segment, possibly from a read error. This chain links TRBV5-4 with TRBJ1-2; D not resolved. This CDR3 comprises 14 residues. CDR1 and CDR2 from the germline V gene are SGHNT and YYREEE (reference sequence). Written as DNA, the CDR3 is TGTACCAGCAACTTGGGGTCTAATTCGGGAGGCTACACCTTC. Encoded protein: CTSNLGSNSGGYTF.

The genes are TRBV29-1 and TRBJ2-1; 8 bases line up with TRBD2. This CDR3 region has 15 residues. CDR1 is SQVTM, CDR2 ANQGSEA, per germline. For the CDR3, the DNA is TGCAGAGTTAAAGGGGAGACTAGCGTTGAGTATGAGCAGTTCTTC. Translated, it gives CRVKGETSVEYEQFF.

A note on this clonotype: An end of the junction does not agree with germline; a read error may underlie this. The rearrangement links TRBV29-1 to TRBJ2-7; 9 positions match TRBD2. The CDR3 length is 13 residues. CDR1 is SQVTM, CDR2 ANQGSEA, per germline. DNA of the CDR3: TGCAGCGTCGATTCGGCGGGAGGGTACGGGCAGTACTTC. This translates into CSVDSAGGYGQYF.

This clonotype has a handful of counts. The rearrangement links TRBV24-1 to TRBJ2-7, with D unresolved. The V end was cut by 9 bases, the J end by 0 bases, with 11 bases between. CDR1 KGHDR and CDR2 SFDVKD come from the germline V gene. This CDR3 comprises 13 residues. CDR3 in amino acids: CATGPGSSYEQYF. In DNA, the CDR3 is TGTGCCACCGGGCCAGGCAGCTCCTACGAGCAGTACTTC.

This clonotype was seen more than once but under ten times. Given a much more abundant clone one base away, this may be a read error. CDR3: CASGPSGRPLRTKPNTRELFF. CDR3 nucleotides: TGTGCTAGTGGTCCTTCGGGGAGGCCTCTCAGAACCAAGCCGAACACCAGGGAGCTGTTTTTT. The rearrangement links TRBV12-5 to TRBJ2-2; a possible D gene is TRBD2 (6 bases). The germline V gene encodes CDR1 LGHNT and CDR2 FRNRAP. The CDR3 spans 21 residues.

Remarks on this clonotype: This sequence may be a read error, since a much larger clone differs from it by one base. V and J are TRBV11-2 and TRBJ2-2; 7 positions agree with TRBD1. The germline V gene has CDR1 SGHAT and CDR2 FQNNGV. This CDR3 region has 15 residues. With 5 bases clipped from V and 4 bases from J, the junction kept 7 bases outside the gene matches. The DNA of the CDR3 is TGTGCCAGCAGCATAGGACAGGTTTTCACCGGGGAGCTGTTTTTT. Protein sequence: CASSIGQVFTGELFF.

This clonotype was observed once. Just one base apart from a much larger clone, this may be a read error. V usage is TRBV5-8 and J usage is TRBJ2-5; the D gene is possibly TRBD1 (9 bases). The CDR3 has 15 amino acids. CDR1 is SGHTS and CDR2 is YDEGEE in the germline V gene. CDR3 region: CVSSGGQGAQETQYF. The CDR3 bases are TGTGTCAGCAGCGGGGGACAGGGAGCCCAAGAGACCCAGTACTTC. Combining the CDR3 with reference TRBV5-8 and TRBJ2-5 gives the whole variable domain EAGVTQSPTHLIKTRGQQATLRCSPISGHTSVYWYQQALGLGLQFLLWYDEGEERNRGNFPPRFSGRQFPNYSSELNVNALELEDSALYLCVSSGGQGAQETQYFGPGTRLLVL.

A word on this clonotype: At one of its ends the junction is not consistent with the germline gene, which may arise from a read error. DNA of the CDR3: TGTGCCAGCAGAGAGGACAAGACGTATGGCTACACATTC. Amino acids: CASREDKTYGYTF. This chain joins TRBV6-5 and TRBJ1-2, with D perhaps TRBD1 (5 bases). CDR1 and CDR2 from the germline V gene are MNHEY and SVGAGI. The length of the CDR3 is 13 residues.

On this clonotype: It may be a read error: a sequence one base away is much more abundant. Likely a read error: the CDR3 ends without its conserved phenylalanine or tryptophan. Because the CDR3's place on the DNA is in doubt, the DNA is left out and the CDR3 is given as listed by TCRdb. This rearrangement joins TRBV7-9 to TRBJ2-7; TRBD1 was called by the table and not checked on the DNA. CDR1 SEHNR and CDR2 FQNEAQ come from the germline V gene (reference sequence). A total of 12 residues make up the CDR3, ends included. CDR3 residues: CASSRDREPKYI.

This clonotype was seen just once. The chain employs TRBV6-2 or TRBV6-3 and TRBJ1-3, with D tentatively TRBD1 (5 bases). The germline gives CDR1 MNHEY, CDR2 SVGEGT. Trimming took 10 bases from V and 3 from J, leaving 22 bases between them. The CDR3 contains 16 residues. Here the CDR3 reads CANMTAGTYCGNTIYF. CDR3 DNA sequence: TGTGCCAACATGACGGCAGGGACTTACTGTGGAAACACCATATATTTT.

This clonotype has more than one count but fewer than ten. A much larger clonotype is one base distant, so this may be a read error. The chain recombines TRBV6-5 with TRBJ1-1; D unresolved. The CDR3 has 15 residues. Per germline, CDR1 MNHEY and CDR2 SVGAGI. The V end lost 1 base, the J end lost 4 bases, and 13 bases lay between the germline ends. The CDR3 DNA reads as TGTGCCAGCAGTTACTTTGGTCCTCTGATCACTGAAGCTTTCTTT. Protein: CASSYFGPLITEAFF.